The rows below give T cell receptor beta chains drawn from one sample of a study of cytomegalovirus exposure and HLA in healthy donors. TCRdb keeps only in-frame clones here, not all; method: immunoSEQ multiplex PCR. The sample has some 60,000 clones. Sample: PBMCs. All receptors derive from a young man in good health and CMV-seropositive. The conserved cysteine and the conserved F or W are not part of the CDR3 here.

v_gene: TRBV30; j_gene: TRBJ1-2; CDR3aa: AWTLGLQSGGYT
v_gene: TRBV7-9; j_gene: TRBJ2-7; CDR3aa: ASSLYGDAYEQY
v_gene: TRBV10-3; j_gene: TRBJ2-7; CDR3aa: AISPGRTAYEQY
v_gene: TRBV28; j_gene: TRBJ1-1; CDR3aa: ASSGRGQAF
v_gene: TRBV9; j_gene: TRBJ1-2; CDR3aa: ASSGSGGGDSYGYT
v_gene: TRBV29-1; j_gene: TRBJ2-5; CDR3aa: SVEQETQY
v_gene: TRBV6-1; j_gene: TRBJ1-5; CDR3aa: ASSERGKYQPQH
v_gene: TRBV4-2; j_gene: TRBJ1-2; CDR3aa: ASSQGTANYGYT
v_gene: TRBV29-1; j_gene: TRBJ1-1; CDR3aa: SVFSGLNTEAF
v_gene: TRBV4-2; j_gene: TRBJ2-3; CDR3aa: ASSQDPDGGTRTDTQY
v_gene: TRBV5-1; j_gene: TRBJ1-2; CDR3aa: ASSFMTGELGGYT
v_gene: TRBV5-1; j_gene: TRBJ2-1; CDR3aa: ASSHTSGRDEQF
v_gene: TRBV12-5; j_gene: TRBJ2-7; CDR3aa: ASGLGQGTYEQY
v_gene: TRBV7-8; j_gene: TRBJ1-4; CDR3aa: ASSSDRGREKLF
v_gene: TRBV7-2; j_gene: TRBJ2-7; CDR3aa: ASSRRVYEQY
v_gene: TRBV6-5; j_gene: TRBJ2-7; CDR3aa: ASRDRDRGAYEQY
v_gene: TRBV12-5; j_gene: TRBJ1-4; CDR3aa: ASGLDAGGEKLF
v_gene: TRBV4-2; j_gene: TRBJ2-3; CDR3aa: ASSQDGPSGSTDTQY
v_gene: TRBV7-9; j_gene: TRBJ1-2; CDR3aa: ASSRTSSDKNYGYT
v_gene: TRBV7-6; j_gene: TRBJ1-1; CDR3aa: ASSYRTGGFTEAF
v_gene: TRBV6-5; j_gene: TRBJ1-2; CDR3aa: ASSSTGGLDYGYT
v_gene: TRBV2; j_gene: TRBJ2-5; CDR3aa: ASTGTFEETQY
v_gene: TRBV18; j_gene: TRBJ2-5; CDR3aa: ASSPRDRGQETQY
v_gene: TRBV5-1; j_gene: TRBJ1-1; CDR3aa: ASSLEQGARTEAF
v_gene: TRBV4-1; j_gene: TRBJ2-3; CDR3aa: ASSHPARGGPDTQY
v_gene: TRBV30; j_gene: TRBJ1-3; CDR3aa: AWSVLGGESGNTIY
v_gene: TRBV27; j_gene: TRBJ2-5; CDR3aa: ASSLGTGYQETQY
v_gene: TRBV23-1; j_gene: TRBJ1-2; CDR3aa: ASSQSTGVGYGYT
v_gene: TRBV6-6; j_gene: TRBJ2-6; CDR3aa: ASRQGHSGANVLT
v_gene: TRBV29-1; j_gene: TRBJ2-7; CDR3aa: SVDDSGRSSYEQY
v_gene: TRBV9; j_gene: TRBJ1-2; CDR3aa: ASSVATGGSYT
v_gene: TRBV19; j_gene: TRBJ1-5; CDR3aa: ASSGSGESQPQH
v_gene: TRBV7-3; j_gene: TRBJ1-1; CDR3aa: ASSLSGGTEAF
v_gene: TRBV6-5; j_gene: TRBJ2-7; CDR3aa: ASSSTGSYEQY
v_gene: TRBV7-8; j_gene: TRBJ1-5; CDR3aa: ASSAAGTTSNQPQH
v_gene: TRBV7-8; j_gene: TRBJ1-1; CDR3aa: ASSFSGQTEAF
v_gene: TRBV4-1; j_gene: NA; CDR3aa: ASSQDIAYEQY
v_gene: TRBV4-1; j_gene: TRBJ2-7; CDR3aa: ASSQNARGAFPYEQY
v_gene: TRBV6-1; j_gene: TRBJ2-7; CDR3aa: ASMKLAGGLVSQY
v_gene: TRBV11-2; j_gene: TRBJ2-7; CDR3aa: ASSQGWEYSYEQY
v_gene: TRBV6-5; j_gene: TRBJ1-2; CDR3aa: ASSGGQFYGYT
v_gene: TRBV5-1; j_gene: TRBJ2-5; CDR3aa: ASSSTAGGLQETQY
v_gene: TRBV6-1; j_gene: TRBJ1-4; CDR3aa: ASSEAAATNEKLF
v_gene: TRBV11-1; j_gene: TRBJ2-2; CDR3aa: ASSLDAGAPTGELF
v_gene: TRBV6-1; j_gene: TRBJ1-3; CDR3aa: ASLPRGSSGNTIY